This T cell receptor beta chain was found in a study of T cell changes during pregnancy in multiple sclerosis (dated by TCRdb to the late 2010s). With regard to the full study: The study examined how the T cell repertoire changed over the course of pregnancy in women with multiple sclerosis.

The CDR3, cysteine through phenylalanine, is 16 amino acids long. CDR3 DNA only is kept here, 48 bases in frame from base 1. CDR1 and CDR2 are read off the germline V gene as SGDLS and YYNGEE. V and J lose 4 bases and 2 bases, and a span of 17 bases separates them. Notes on this clone: There is no known antigen for this receptor. Base qualities are not at hand, and no much larger clone is one base apart.

Library preparation employed the immunoSEQ multiplex PCR assay. In its TCRdb copy, this immuneACCESS table keeps in-frame sequences only and misses some clones. Where compared with another copy, unresolved V genes explain less than half of these, and the others have no known cause. The sample table records 70,000 to 100,000 clones; just under 95% of these occur just once. Roughly 1% of the sample goes to the ten largest clones. The specimen was peripheral blood, collected in the first trimester of pregnancy. This chain is built from TRBV9 and TRBJ2-3, and possibly TRBD2, on 6 matching bases. This sequence was found in a female donor with multiple sclerosis, enrolled in a pregnancy study. The nucleotide sequence is given as TGTGCCAGCAGCTCCCGGAGGGCGGGCATCACAGATACGCAGTATTTT. This yields the protein CASSSRRAGITDTQYF.